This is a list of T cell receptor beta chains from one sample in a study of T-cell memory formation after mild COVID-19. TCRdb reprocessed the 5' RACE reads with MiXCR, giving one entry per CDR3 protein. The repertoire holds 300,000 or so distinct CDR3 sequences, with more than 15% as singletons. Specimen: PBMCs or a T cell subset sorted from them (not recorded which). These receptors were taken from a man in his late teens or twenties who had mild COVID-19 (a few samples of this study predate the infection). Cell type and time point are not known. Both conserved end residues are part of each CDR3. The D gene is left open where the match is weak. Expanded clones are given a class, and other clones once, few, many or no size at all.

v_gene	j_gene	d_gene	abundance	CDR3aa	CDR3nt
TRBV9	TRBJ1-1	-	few	CASSVVPDGNTEAFF	TGTGCCAGCAGCGTAGTTCCGGATGGCAACACTGAAGCTTTCTTT
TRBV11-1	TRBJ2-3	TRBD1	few	CASSFQGALRTDTQYF	TGTGCCAGCAGCTTTCAGGGGGCGTTGAGGACAGATACGCAGTATTTT
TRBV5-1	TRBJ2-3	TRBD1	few	CASSFTSGTGSDTQYF	TGCGCCAGCAGCTTCACCTCCGGGACAGGGAGTGATACGCAGTATTTT
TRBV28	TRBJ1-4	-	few	CASSFGGSGDEKLFF	TGTGCCAGCAGTTTTGGGGGCAGCGGGGATGAAAAACTGTTTTTT
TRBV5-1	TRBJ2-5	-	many	CASSLEGVYQETQYF	TGCGCCAGCAGCTTGGAGGGGGTCTACCAAGAGACCCAGTACTTC
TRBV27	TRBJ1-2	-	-	CASKVKWASLYGYTF	TGTGCCAGCAAGGTCAAGTGGGCTTCACTGTATGGCTACACCTTC
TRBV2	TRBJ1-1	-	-	CASFRVGTEAFF	TGTGCCAGCTTCCGGGTGGGCACTGAAGCTTTCTTT
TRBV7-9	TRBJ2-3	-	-	CASSQGGHWTDTQYF	TGTGCCAGCAGCCAGGGGGGGCATTGGACAGATACGCAGTATTTT
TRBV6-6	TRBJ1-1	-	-	CASSNNPDRWNTEAFF	TGTGCCAGCAGCAATAACCCCGACAGGTGGAACACTGAAGCTTTCTTT
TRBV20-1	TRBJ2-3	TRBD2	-	CSADGGGTDTQYF	TGCAGTGCTGACGGGGGGGGCACAGATACGCAGTATTTT
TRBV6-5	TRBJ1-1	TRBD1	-	CASSYLSRGQGNTEAFF	TGTGCCAGCAGTTACCTCTCCAGGGGGCAAGGGAACACTGAAGCTTTCTTT
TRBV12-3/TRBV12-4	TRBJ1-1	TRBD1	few	CASSPTPGQGAFDFF	TGTGCCAGCAGTCCGACTCCAGGACAGGGGGCTTTCGATTTCTTT
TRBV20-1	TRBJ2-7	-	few	CSAGYGESYEQYF	TGCAGTGCAGGGTATGGGGAGTCCTACGAGCAGTACTTC
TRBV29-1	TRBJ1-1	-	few	CSGTRREAFF	TGCAGCGGAACTAGGCGGGAAGCTTTCTTT
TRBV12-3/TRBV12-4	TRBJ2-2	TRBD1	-	CASNRGNTGELYF	TGTGCCAGCAACAGGGGAAACACCGGGGAGCTGTATTTT
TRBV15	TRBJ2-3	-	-	CATSYYRTDTQYF	TGTGCCACCAGCTACTACAGGACAGATACGCAGTATTTT
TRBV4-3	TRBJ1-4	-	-	CASSHSGRGGEKLFF	TGCGCCAGCAGCCACTCAGGTCGCGGGGGTGAAAAACTGTTTTTT
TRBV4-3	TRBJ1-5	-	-	CASSQEGDPDQPQHF	TGCGCCAGCAGCCAAGAAGGGGACCCGGATCAGCCCCAGCATTTT
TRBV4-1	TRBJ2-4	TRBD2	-	CASSRRTSGDSIQYF	TGCGCCAGCAGCCGGAGGACTAGCGGGGATAGCATTCAGTACTTC
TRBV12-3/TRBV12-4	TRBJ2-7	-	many	CASRRWGTYEQYF	TGTGCCAGCAGGAGGTGGGGGACCTACGAGCAGTACTTC
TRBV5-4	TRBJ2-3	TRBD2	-	CASSFLAGGRDTQYF	TGTGCCAGCAGCTTTCTAGCGGGGGGGCGGGATACGCAGTATTTT
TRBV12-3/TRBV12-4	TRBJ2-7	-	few	CASSGGYLNPYEQYF	TGTGCCAGCAGCGGAGGCTACCTCAATCCCTACGAGCAGTACTTC
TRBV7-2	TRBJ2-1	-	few	CASSLLGSVHWEQFF	TGTGCCAGCAGCTTATTGGGCAGTGTGCATTGGGAGCAGTTCTTC
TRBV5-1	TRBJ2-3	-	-	CASSLTGQLTDTQYF	TGCGCCAGCAGCTTAACGGGCCAGCTCACAGATACGCAGTATTTT
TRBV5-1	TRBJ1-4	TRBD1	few	CASSSGTGVSEKLFF	TGCGCCAGCAGCTCCGGGACAGGGGTTAGCGAAAAACTGTTTTTT
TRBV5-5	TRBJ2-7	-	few	CASSLAGTDYEQYF	TGTGCCAGCAGCTTAGCCGGGACTGACTACGAGCAGTACTTC
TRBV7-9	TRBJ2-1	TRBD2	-	CASSSLAGKNNEQFF	TGTGCCAGCAGCTCCTTAGCGGGGAAAAACAATGAGCAGTTCTTC
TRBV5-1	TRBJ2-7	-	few	CASSLETGAAYF	TGCGCCAGCAGCTTGGAAACGGGGGCCGCGTACTTC
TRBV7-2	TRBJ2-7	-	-	CASTSTGHGGEQYF	TGTGCCAGCACCTCGACGGGGCATGGAGGCGAGCAGTACTTC
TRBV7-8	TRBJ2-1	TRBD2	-	CASSSTSLEQFF	TGTGCCAGCAGCTCGACTAGCCTTGAGCAGTTCTTC
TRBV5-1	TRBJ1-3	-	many	CASSLNGDRSSGNTIYF	TGCGCCAGCAGCTTGAATGGGGATCGCAGCTCTGGAAACACCATATATTTT
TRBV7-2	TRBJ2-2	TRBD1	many	CASSFSQGISSGELFF	TGTGCCAGCAGCTTTTCACAGGGGATTTCGTCCGGGGAGCTGTTTTTT
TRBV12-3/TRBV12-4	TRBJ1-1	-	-	CASSFGPNTEAFF	TGTGCCAGCAGTTTTGGTCCGAACACTGAAGCTTTCTTT
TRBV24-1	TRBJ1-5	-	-	CATSDPGGHQPQHF	TGTGCCACCAGTGATCCGGGGGGTCATCAGCCCCAGCATTTT
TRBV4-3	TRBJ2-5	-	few	CASSQAAREETQYF	TGCGCCAGCAGCCAAGCCGCCCGGGAGGAGACCCAGTACTTC
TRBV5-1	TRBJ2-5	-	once	CASSLGGTKETQYF	TGCGCCAGCAGCTTGGGGGGTACCAAGGAGACCCAGTACTTC
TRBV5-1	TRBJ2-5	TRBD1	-	CASSLTGTGLETQYF	TGCGCCAGCAGCTTGACCGGGACAGGGTTGGAGACCCAGTACTTC
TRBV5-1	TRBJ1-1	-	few	CASSLYSLHHEAFF	TGCGCCAGCAGCTTGTACAGTCTTCACCATGAAGCTTTCTTT
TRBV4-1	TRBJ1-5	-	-	CASSQDRQLSNQPQHF	TGCGCCAGCAGCCAAGATAGGCAGCTAAGCAATCAGCCCCAGCATTTT
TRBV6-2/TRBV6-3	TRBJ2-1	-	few	CASSRHPLDSSYNEQFF	TGTGCCAGCAGCCGTCACCCCCTGGACAGCTCCTACAATGAGCAGTTCTTC
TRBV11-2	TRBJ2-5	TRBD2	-	CASSTSGGAGTQYF	TGTGCCAGCAGCACTAGCGGGGGGGCGGGGACCCAGTACTTC
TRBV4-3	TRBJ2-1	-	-	CASSQDKGAAEQFF	TGCGCCAGCAGCCAAGATAAAGGCGCGGCCGAGCAGTTCTTC
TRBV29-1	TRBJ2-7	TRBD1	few	CSVRSGTGLNYEQYF	TGCAGCGTTCGGTCAGGGACAGGGCTTAACTACGAGCAGTACTTC
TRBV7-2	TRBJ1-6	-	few	CASSFLTGLQFSPLHF	TGTGCCAGCAGCTTTTTGACAGGTCTCCAATTCTCACCCCTCCACTTT
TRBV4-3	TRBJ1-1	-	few	CASSQEPRSSEAFF	TGCGCCAGCAGCCAGGAACCGCGATCGTCGGAAGCTTTCTTT
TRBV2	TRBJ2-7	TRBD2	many	CASSLGLEVEQYF	TGTGCCAGCAGTCTGGGACTAGAGGTCGAGCAGTACTTC
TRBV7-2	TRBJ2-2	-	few	CASSLPSGSGELFF	TGTGCCAGCAGCTTACCATCAGGGTCCGGGGAGCTGTTTTTT
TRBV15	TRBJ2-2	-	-	CATHRQGSAGELFF	TGTGCCACCCACAGGCAGGGTTCCGCCGGGGAGCTGTTTTTT
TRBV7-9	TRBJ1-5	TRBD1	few	CASSLARQGANQPQHF	TGTGCCAGCAGCTTAGCCAGACAGGGGGCCAATCAGCCCCAGCATTTT
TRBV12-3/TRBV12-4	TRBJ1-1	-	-	CASSSHLNTEAFF	TGTGCCAGCAGTTCCCACCTGAACACTGAAGCTTTCTTT
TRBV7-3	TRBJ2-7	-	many	CASSLTAGYEQYF	TGTGCCAGCAGCTTAACGGCGGGATACGAGCAGTACTTC
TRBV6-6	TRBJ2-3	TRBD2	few	CASRAGETDTQYF	TGTGCCAGCAGGGCGGGGGAGACAGATACGCAGTATTTT
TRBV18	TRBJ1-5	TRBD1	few	CASSPRSGGAEGWPQHF	TGTGCCAGCTCACCAAGGTCAGGGGGCGCGGAGGGGTGGCCCCAGCATTTT
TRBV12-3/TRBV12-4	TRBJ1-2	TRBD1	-	CASSLHRGGYTF	TGTGCCAGCAGTTTACACAGGGGAGGCTACACCTTC